Below, 3 T cell receptor beta chains from the same sample are listed, as sequenced in a study of cytomegalovirus exposure and HLA in healthy donors. With 60 Vbeta and 13 Jbeta primers, the PCR was carried out. Profiled with immunoSEQ multiplex PCR; TCRdb holds only in-frame clones, not every one. The data show over 45,000 clones, with about four fifths seen just once and 2% to 2.5% held by the top ten. Sequenced sample: PBMCs. The receptors were gathered from a boy younger than 18 in good health and CMV-seropositive.

This clone was detected once. The J gene is TRBJ2-1, the V gene TRBV18; possible D gene TRBD1, 6 bases. Germline V gene data show CDR1 as KGHSH and CDR2 as LQKENI. The CDR3 has 14 amino acids. Trimming stripped 0 bases from V and 8 bases from J, with 11 bases between. The CDR3: CASSPPNREYEQFF. CDR3 nucleotide sequence: TGTGCCAGCTCACCACCTAACAGGGAGTATGAGCAGTTCTTC. The full variable domain, with the rest looked up from reference TRBV18 and TRBJ2-1, is NAGVMQNPRHLVRRRGQEARLRCSPMKGHSHVYWYRQLPEEGLKFMVYLQKENIIDESGMPKERFSAEFPKEGPSILRIQQVVRGDSAAYFCASSPPNREYEQFFGPGTRLTVL.

The chain carries TRBV19 and TRBJ1-5; TRBD1 aligns across 9 bases. The CDR3 extends over 14 amino acids. CDR1 and CDR2 (germline): LNHDA, SQIVND (reference sequence). The junction had 7 bases not matched to a gene; V was cut back by 7 bases and J by 6 bases. The CDR3 here is CASKTGGGIQPQHF. CDR3 DNA sequence: TGTGCCAGTAAGACAGGGGGAGGGATTCAGCCCCAGCATTTT.

The chain employs TRBV7-2 and TRBJ2-5; 7 bases agree with TRBD2. The junction had 4 bases not matched to a gene; V was cut back by 2 bases and J by 4 bases. The CDR3 consists of 14 residues. Germline V gives CDR1 SGHTA, CDR2 FQGNSA. CDR3 sequence: CASSLYREVETQYF. CDR3 bases: TGTGCCAGCAGCTTATATCGGGAGGTAGAGACCCAGTACTTC.